These 12 T cell receptor beta chains were sequenced from one sample in a study of identical twins. TCRdb used MiXCR to reprocess the 5' RACE reads, holding one entry per CDR3 protein. The sample shows about 470,000 distinct CDR3 sequences, 24% of them seen only once. In addition, the sample was reused for a study of T cells expressing NK-cell markers.

The sequencing sample was made of CD4+ T cells sorted from blood. The receptor set was obtained from a young woman in good health.

CDR3 in amino acids: CASSIPGTGKETQYF. The CDR3 coding sequence is TGTGCCAGCAGCATCCCCGGGACGGGAAAAGAGACCCAGTACTTC. The V and J genes are TRBV5-5 and TRBJ2-5, with D perhaps assigned TRBD1 or TRBD2 (5 bases each). V was cut by 4 bases and J by 3 bases, with 16 bases left in between. This CDR3 is built from 15 residues. Looked up from germline, CDR1 is SGHKS and CDR2 is YYEKEE (reference sequence).

The chain is built from TRBV6-2 or TRBV6-3 and TRBJ2-7; the match to TRBD2 covers 12 bases. CDR1 and CDR2 (germline): MNHEY, SVGEGT. The V and J ends lost 2 bases and 0 bases, in that order; junction bases with no gene match: 14. The CDR3 has 20 amino acids. Here the CDR3 reads CASSYDSTSGGEQISYEQYF. The CDR3 coding sequence is TGTGCCAGCAGTTACGATTCGACTAGCGGGGGAGAACAGATCTCCTACGAGCAGTACTTC.

This clonotype was detected only a few times. The rearrangement links TRBV20-1 to TRBJ2-1; 8 bases align to TRBD1. This CDR3 spans 15 amino acids. The junction had 9 bases not matched to a gene; V was cut back by 4 bases and J by 4 bases. The germline gives CDR1 DFQATT, CDR2 SNEGSKA (reference sequence). In DNA form, the CDR3 reads TGCAGTGCTATGGGACAGGCAATGAGTTACAATGAGCAGTTCTTC. Its protein product is CSAMGQAMSYNEQFF.

The chain carries TRBV20-1 and TRBJ2-1, with 7 bases fitting TRBD2. The germline CDR1 and CDR2 sequences are DFQATT and SNEGSKA (reference sequence). This CDR3 comprises 13 residues. Trimming took 6 bases from V and 7 from J; bases not matched to a gene: 9. In nucleotides, the CDR3 is TGCAGTGCGCCCGGACTAGTTGTGAATGAGCAGTTCTTC. Translated: CSAPGLVVNEQFF.

This clonotype was seen more than once but under ten times. The gene calls are TRBV20-1 and TRBJ2-7, with D maybe TRBD1 (6 bases). V lost 1 base to trimming and J lost 2 bases, with 21 bases between them. Germline V gene lookup returns CDR1 DFQATT and CDR2 SNEGSKA (reference sequence). The length of the CDR3 is 17 residues. CDR3 nucleotide sequence: TGCAGTGCTAGAGGGTACCCCGGACAGATGAAAACCTACGAGCAGTACTTC. Protein sequence: CSARGYPGQMKTYEQYF.

The chain couples TRBV10-3 to TRBJ1-1; TRBD1 matches 7 bases. Germline loops: CDR1 ENHRY, CDR2 SYGVKD. With 7 bases clipped from V and 6 bases from J, the junction kept 8 bases outside the gene matches. The CDR3 totals 13 residues. The CDR3 reads CAITDRTPAEAFF. The DNA for the CDR3 is TGTGCCATCACGGACAGGACTCCCGCTGAAGCTTTCTTT.

There are a few counts of this clonotype. Given a much more abundant clone one base away, this may be a read error. The chain has TRBV10-3 and TRBJ2-7; weak D call: TRBD1 (5 bases). The length of the CDR3 is 12 residues. From germline, CDR1 is ENHRY and CDR2 SYGVKD. The ends were cut back, 3 bases at V and 2 bases at J, with 5 bases in the middle. CDR3 amino acids: CAISEGAYEQYF. The CDR3 region has the DNA TGTGCCATCAGTGAAGGGGCCTACGAGCAGTACTTC.

This clonotype was seen at least ten times. V and J are TRBV20-1 and TRBJ1-1, with 7 bases fitting TRBD1. The CDR3 sequence is 15 residues long. Germline CDR1 and CDR2: DFQATT and SNEGSKA (reference sequence). J was trimmed by 7 bases and V by 5 bases; bases with no gene match: 16. The CDR3 DNA reads TGCAGTGCTCCGGCCGGGGGACAGCGAACCCGTGAAGCTTTCTTT. As protein: CSAPAGGQRTREAFF.

V gene TRBV12-3 or TRBV12-4 combines with J gene TRBJ2-2; TRBD2 matches 9 bases. This CDR3 spans 15 amino acids. The junction had 5 bases not matched to a gene; V was cut back by 3 bases and J by 6 bases. CDR3 sequence (DNA): TGTGCCAGCAGTTTGATTAGCGGGAGAGCCGGGGAGCTGTTTTTT. Its translation: CASSLISGRAGELFF.

This clonotype was seen only a few times. The chain employs TRBV7-9 and TRBJ2-1, with D perhaps being TRBD1 or TRBD2 (5 bases each). The CDR3 length is 17 residues. V was pared by 1 base and J by 0 bases, with 13 bases between. Germline CDR1 reads SEHNR; CDR2 reads FQNEAQ (reference sequence). CDR3 in amino acids: CASSLDRWGTSYNEQFF. CDR3 bases: TGTGCCAGCAGCTTAGATCGTTGGGGGACCTCCTACAATGAGCAGTTCTTC.

The table lists this clonotype with a few counts. V is TRBV5-1 and J is TRBJ2-3; D remains unclear. This CDR3 contains 13 residues. Germline assignment: CDR1 SGHRS and CDR2 YFSETQ. V lost 1 base to trimming and J lost 3 bases, with 6 bases between them. The CDR3 spells CASSLSVTDTQYF. The DNA of the CDR3 is TGCGCCAGCAGCTTGAGCGTAACAGATACGCAGTATTTT.

This clonotype was observed a few times. The V and J genes are TRBV3-1 and TRBJ2-1, with 9 positions matching TRBD2. The V segment lost 7 bases and the J segment 5 bases; nucleotides outside the gene matches: 6. The CDR3 totals 14 residues. Germline V lookup: CDR1 LGHDT, CDR2 YNNKEL (reference sequence). DNA of the CDR3: TGTGCCAGCATTGGGCTAGCGGGGAACAATGAGCAGTTCTTC. It translates to CASIGLAGNNEQFF.